Presented here are 18 T cell receptor beta chains from one specimen sequenced in a study of blood T cells in healthy people across ages. For the second PCR, which ran for 7 to 11 cycles, a sample-barcoded 5' primer and a J-beta primer mix were used. TCRdb re-called the 5' RACE reads through MiXCR, storing one row per CDR3 protein. Seen here are around 870,000 distinct CDR3 sequences, roughly 26% observed once, and the top ten hold 15% to 20%. Sequenced material: blood. The origin of the receptors is a woman aged 80 or older in good health.

The CDR3 is CASSPPSISDTQYF. The CDR3 nucleotides read TGCGCCAGCAGCCCTCCAAGCATCTCGGATACGCAGTATTTT. V usage is TRBV5-1 and J usage is TRBJ2-3; the D is unclear. Per the germline V gene, CDR1 is SGHRS and CDR2 is YFSETQ. V lost 4 bases and J 6 bases, leaving 15 bases between the germline ends. The CDR3 spans 14 residues.

As regards this clonotype: A much bigger clone sits one base away, suggesting this may be a read error. The chain is built from TRBV2 and TRBJ2-4; tentatively, D is TRBD1 (6 bases). The V gene lost 10 bases and the J gene lost 0 bases, with 16 bases spanning the gap. Germline V CDR1 and CDR2: SNHLY, FYNNEI. The CDR3 contains 15 residues. CDR3 in DNA: TGTGCCAACAGGATACAGGGTCTAGCCAAAAACATTCAGTACTTC. Amino acids: CANRIQGLAKNIQYF.

About this clonotype itself: One base away lies a much larger clone, so this may be a sequencing read error. The V gene is TRBV11-2, the J gene TRBJ2-7; D call uncertain. Trimming pared 4 bases from V and 6 bases from J, leaving 13 bases between. The V gene's germline CDR1 is SGHAT and CDR2 FQNNGV. This CDR3 has 13 residues. Written as DNA, the CDR3 is TGTGCCAGCAGCTCCTACCCTTACTGCGAGCAGTACTTC. Amino acids: CASSSYPYCEQYF.

The chain recombines TRBV12-3 or TRBV12-4 with TRBJ1-5, with D hard to call. The CDR3 is 13 residues long. V shed 6 bases and J shed 5 bases, with 11 bases lying between them. CDR3 nucleotides: TGTGCCAGCAGCGACTACGGTTATCAGCCCCAGCATTTT. This translates into CASSDYGYQPQHF.

The chain couples TRBV19 to TRBJ2-3, with TRBD2 identical over 12 bases. Germline lookup yields CDR1 LNHDA and CDR2 SQIVND (reference sequence). Losses at the gene ends were 1 base for V and 5 bases for J; bases not matched to a gene: 10. The CDR3 extends over 18 amino acids. The CDR3 coding sequence is TGTGCCAGTAGTATAGCTTTGTCTAGCGGGGGGGCGAAAGATACGCAGTATTTT. Its protein is CASSIALSSGGAKDTQYF.

This clonotype was counted many times. The CDR3 bases are TGCAGTACCGGCCAGGGGAGGTCCTACGAGCAGTACTTC. It specifies CSTGQGRSYEQYF. The chain combines TRBV20-1 with TRBJ2-7; perhaps D is TRBD1 or TRBD2 (6 bases each). This CDR3 spans 13 amino acids. CDR1 is DFQATT and CDR2 is SNEGSKA in the germline V gene (reference sequence). Trimming removed 8 bases at V and 1 base at J, with 15 bases between.

The V gene is TRBV29-1, the J gene TRBJ2-1; 11 bases map to TRBD2. In germline, CDR1 is SQVTM, CDR2 ANQGSEA. The CDR3 sequence is 14 residues long. Losses at the gene ends were 3 bases for V and 9 bases for J; bases not matched to a gene: 7. The DNA for the CDR3 is TGCAGCGTTGAGCAATTTCTAGCGGGGGGTGAGCAGTTCTTC. This sequence encodes CSVEQFLAGGEQFF.

This clonotype has ten or more counts. This chain connects TRBV20-1 to TRBJ2-7; no clear D gene. Germline V gene sequence: CDR1 DFQATT, CDR2 SNEGSKA (reference sequence). The CDR3 sequence is 15 residues long. Trimming removed 3 bases from V and 0 bases from J, with 15 bases in between. CDR3 in amino acids: CSASNPDHPSYEQYF. CDR3 sequence (DNA): TGCAGTGCTAGTAACCCCGACCATCCCTCCTACGAGCAGTACTTC.

Remarks on this clonotype: Given a much more abundant clone one base away, this may be a read error. V and J are TRBV20-1 and TRBJ1-1, with D possibly being TRBD1 (6 bases). Germline V gene sequence: CDR1 DFQATT, CDR2 SNEGSKA (reference sequence). The CDR3 sequence is 14 residues long. Here the CDR3 reads CSAKTTQGNTETFF. DNA for the CDR3: TGCAGTGCAAAAACGACACAGGGAAACACTGAAACTTTCTTT.

With regard to this clonotype: It may be a read error: a sequence one base away is much more abundant. J is TRBJ1-1 and V is TRBV7-9, with D tentatively TRBD1 (5 bases). Germline CDR1 is SEHNR and CDR2 is FQNEAQ (reference sequence). This CDR3 is 14 amino acids long. CDR3: CASSLEGAVTGAFF. CDR3 bases: TGTGCCAGCAGCTTAGAAGGGGCAGTCACTGGAGCTTTCTTT. Combining the CDR3 with reference TRBV7-9 and TRBJ1-1 gives the whole variable domain DTGVSQNPRHKITKRGQNVTFRCDPISEHNRLYWYRQTLGQGPEFLTYFQNEAQLEKSRLLSDRFSAERPKGSFSTLEIQRTEQGDSAMYLCASSLEGAVTGAFFGQGTRLTVV.

Regarding this clonotype: This may arise from a read error, as a much more abundant clone is one base away. This chain connects TRBV20-1 to TRBJ2-1, with 11 bases fitting TRBD1. CDR1 and CDR2 (germline): DFQATT, SNEGSKA (reference sequence). Trimming removed 0 bases from V and 7 bases from J; junction bases left unmatched: 5. This CDR3 has 15 amino acids. DNA of the CDR3: TGCAGTGCTAGAGATCAGGACAGGGGGCGTAATGAGCAGTTCTTC. The encoded protein is CSARDQDRGRNEQFF.

This clonotype was seen repeatedly, ten times or more. The genes are TRBV28 and TRBJ2-7; D is possibly TRBD1 (6 bases). This CDR3 region has 12 residues. In germline, CDR1 is MDHEN, CDR2 SYDVKM. V was cut by 6 bases and J by 2 bases, with 8 bases left in between. The CDR3 region has the DNA TGTGCCAGCAGGACAGGTCCCTACGAGCAGTACTTC. This translates into CASRTGPYEQYF.

In the case of this clonotype: At one end the junction does not follow the germline gene, possibly because of a read error. The chain couples TRBV4-3 to TRBJ2-3; possible D gene TRBD1, 5 bases. Per germline, CDR1 LGHNA and CDR2 YSLEER. There are 17 residues in the CDR3. CDR3 sequence: CASSQDLRSLETDAQYF. In nucleotides, the CDR3 is TGCGCCAGCAGCCAAGACCTCAGGTCCCTTGAGACAGATGCGCAGTATTTT.

Many counts were recorded for this clonotype. The rearrangement links TRBV5-1 to TRBJ2-5; 12 bases agree with TRBD1. V dropped 3 bases and J dropped 5; count of bases not matched to a gene: 5. Germline V gene lookup returns CDR1 SGHRS and CDR2 YFSETQ. CDR3 length: 15 residues. CDR3 amino acids: CASSSGTGGSETQYF. The CDR3 DNA follows: TGCGCCAGCAGCTCCGGGACAGGGGGCTCGGAGACCCAGTACTTC.

The CDR3 nucleotides read TGTGCCAGCAGCCAAGATCTTGCGGGGACAGGGTACAATGAGCAGTTCTTC. Translated: CASSQDLAGTGYNEQFF. The rearrangement links TRBV4-2 to TRBJ2-1; 9 nucleotides match TRBD1. The CDR3 extends over 17 amino acids. Germline V gene data show CDR1 as LGHNA and CDR2 as YNFKEQ. V shed 0 bases and J 4 bases; nucleotides not matched to a gene: 7.

V and J are TRBV6-1 and TRBJ2-5; 7 bases map to TRBD2. Germline V gene sequence: CDR1 MNHNS, CDR2 SASEGT. The CDR3 consists of 13 residues. After removal of 1 base from V and 11 bases from J, the junction contained 7 bases not matched to a gene. CDR3 DNA: TGTGCCAGCAGTGAAGTGCGGGGGTGGGAGCAGTACTTC. Translation gives CASSEVRGWEQYF.

A few counts support this clonotype. A much larger clone lies one base from this, so it may be a read error. J is TRBJ2-7 and V is TRBV7-9; the D is unclear. The CDR3 spans 15 residues. Germline loops: CDR1 SEHNR, CDR2 FQNEAQ (reference sequence). Trimming removed 6 bases from V and 2 bases from J, with 17 bases in between. This CDR3 reads CASSPNSSPAYEQYF. The CDR3, as DNA: TGTGCCAGCAGTCCTAACTCGTCCCCGGCCTACGAGCAGTACTTC.

This clonotype showed up many times. The V call is TRBV27, the J call TRBJ2-1; the match to TRBD1 covers 8 bases. V shed 6 bases, J shed 6 bases, and the junction held 7 bases outside the gene matches. This CDR3 spans 14 amino acids. The germline CDR1 and CDR2 sequences are MNHEY and SMNVEV (reference sequence). As DNA, the CDR3 is TGTGCCAGCAGGAGCGGACAGGGCGGCAATGAGCAGTTCTTC. This translates into CASRSGQGGNEQFF.